This T cell receptor (beta chain) was captured by sequencing in a study of T cells expressing NK-cell markers. The overall study: Sorted CD3+CD56+NKG2C+, CD3+CD56+NKG2C- and CD3+CD56-NKG2C+ T cells provided the TCR beta repertoires.

Remarks on this clonotype: Its target is not known.

This CDR3 is built from 13 residues. The germline gives CDR1 LNHNV, CDR2 YYDKDF (reference sequence). The study, taken as a whole, reports: What remained unclear was the HCMV specificity of expanded NKG2C+ T cell clones.

TCR beta cDNA was generated via 5'RACE template switching incorporating UMIs. TCRdb reprocessed the 5' RACE reads, with one entry per CDR3 protein and no DNA. The sample includes 550,000 to 600,000 distinct CDR3 sequences. The sample consisted of blood T cells: a sorted CD56 or NKG2C T cell subset, CD4+ or CD8+ T cells, or bulk PBMC T cells (not recorded which). This chain joins TRBV15 and TRBJ1-3. The clonotype comes from a man younger than 30 in good health. CDR3 sequence: CATSRDPKNTIYF.